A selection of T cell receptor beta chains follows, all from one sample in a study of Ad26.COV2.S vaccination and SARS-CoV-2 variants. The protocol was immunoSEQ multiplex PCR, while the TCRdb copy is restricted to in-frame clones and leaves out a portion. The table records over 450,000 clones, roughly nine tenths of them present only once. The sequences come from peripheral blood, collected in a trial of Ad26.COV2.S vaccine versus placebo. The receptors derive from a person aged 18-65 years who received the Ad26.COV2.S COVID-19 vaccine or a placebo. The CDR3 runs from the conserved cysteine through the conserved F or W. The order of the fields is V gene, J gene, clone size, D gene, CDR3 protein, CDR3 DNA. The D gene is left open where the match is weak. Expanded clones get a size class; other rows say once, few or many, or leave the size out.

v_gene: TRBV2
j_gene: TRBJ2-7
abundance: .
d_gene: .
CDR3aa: CASIPSGTHGPGQYF
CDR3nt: TGTGCCAGCATACCTTCCGGGACTCACGGACCCGGGCAGTACTTC

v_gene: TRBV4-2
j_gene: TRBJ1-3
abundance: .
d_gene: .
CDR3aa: CASSQVSTVSGNTIYF
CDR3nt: TGTGCCAGCAGCCAAGTGTCGACAGTATCTGGAAACACCATATATTTT

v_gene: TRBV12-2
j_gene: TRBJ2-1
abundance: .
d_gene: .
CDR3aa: CASRTQARVGNNEQFF
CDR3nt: TGTGCAAGTCGCACCCAGGCGCGAGTTGGGAACAATGAGCAGTTCTTC

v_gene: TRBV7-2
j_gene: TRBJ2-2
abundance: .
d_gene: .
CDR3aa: CASSLVQINTGELFF
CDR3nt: TGTGCCAGCAGCTTAGTCCAGATAAACACCGGGGAGCTGTTTTTT

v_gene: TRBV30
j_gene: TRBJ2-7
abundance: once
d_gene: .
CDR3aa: CAWSPPPRKPWHEQYF
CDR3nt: TGTGCCTGGTCTCCTCCCCCGAGGAAACCGTGGCACGAGCAGTACTTC

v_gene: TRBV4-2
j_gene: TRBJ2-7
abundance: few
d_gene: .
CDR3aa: CASSQGRESYEQYF
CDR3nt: TGTGCCAGCAGCCAAGGCAGGGAGTCCTACGAGCAGTACTTC

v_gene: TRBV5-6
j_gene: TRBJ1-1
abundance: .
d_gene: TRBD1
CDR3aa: CASSSTGVATEAFF
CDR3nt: TGTGCCAGCAGCTCTACAGGGGTGGCCACTGAAGCTTTCTTT

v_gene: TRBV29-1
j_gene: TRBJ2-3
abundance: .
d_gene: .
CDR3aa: CSVAGNTDTQYF
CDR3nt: TGCAGCGTTGCGGGGAACACAGATACGCAGTATTTT

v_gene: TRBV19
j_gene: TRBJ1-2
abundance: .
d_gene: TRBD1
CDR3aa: CASSRQGVPANYGYTF
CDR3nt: TGTGCCAGTAGTAGGCAGGGGGTCCCCGCTAACTATGGCTACACCTTC

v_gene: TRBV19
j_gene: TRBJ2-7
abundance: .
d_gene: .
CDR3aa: CASSIVGTSTYEQYF
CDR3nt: TGTGCCAGTAGTATAGTTGGGACTTCGACCTACGAGCAGTACTTC

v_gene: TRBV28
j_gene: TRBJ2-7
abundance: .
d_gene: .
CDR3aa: CASSSPAPYEQYF
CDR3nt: TGTGCCAGCAGTTCCCCGGCACCGTACGAGCAGTACTTC

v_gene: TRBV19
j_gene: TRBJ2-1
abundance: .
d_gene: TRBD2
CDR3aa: CASSFGLAAFNNEQFF
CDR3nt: TGTGCCAGTAGTTTCGGACTAGCGGCTTTCAACAATGAGCAGTTCTTC

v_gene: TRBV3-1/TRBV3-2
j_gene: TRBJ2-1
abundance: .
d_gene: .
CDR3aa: CASSLQRLAPNEQFF
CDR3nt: TGTGCCAGCAGCCTACAGCGGCTAGCGCCGAATGAGCAGTTCTTC

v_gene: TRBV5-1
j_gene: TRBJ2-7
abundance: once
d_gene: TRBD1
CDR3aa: CASSLGQGRSEQYF
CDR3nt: TGCGCCAGCAGCTTGGGACAGGGGCGGTCCGAGCAGTACTTC

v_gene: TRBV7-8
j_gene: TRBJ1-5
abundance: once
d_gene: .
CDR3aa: CASSLSRYTSNQPQHF
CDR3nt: TGTGCCAGCAGCTTAAGTCGGTACACGAGCAATCAGCCCCAGCATTTT

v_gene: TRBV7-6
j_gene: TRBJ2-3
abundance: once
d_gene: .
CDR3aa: CASSLAGGPTDTQYF
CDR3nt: TGTGCCAGCAGCTTAGCCGGGGGGCCCACAGATACGCAGTATTTT

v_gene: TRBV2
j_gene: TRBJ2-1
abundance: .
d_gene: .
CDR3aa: CASMLQVGYNEQFF
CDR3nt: TGTGCCAGCATGCTGCAAGTAGGTTACAATGAGCAGTTCTTC

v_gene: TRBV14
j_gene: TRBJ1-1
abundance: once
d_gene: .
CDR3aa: CASSGDMNTEAFF
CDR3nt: TGTGCCAGCAGTGGGGATATGAACACTGAAGCTTTCTTT

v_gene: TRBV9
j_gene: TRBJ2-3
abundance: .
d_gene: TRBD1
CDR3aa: CASSVTGGRDTQYF
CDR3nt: TGTGCCAGCAGCGTGACAGGGGGCCGGGATACGCAGTATTTT

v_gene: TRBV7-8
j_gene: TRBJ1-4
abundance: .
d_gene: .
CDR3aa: CASSLAIHPLRANEKLFF
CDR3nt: TGTGCCAGCAGCTTAGCGATACATCCCCTTAGGGCTAATGAAAAACTGTTTTTT

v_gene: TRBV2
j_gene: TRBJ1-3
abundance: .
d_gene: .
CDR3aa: CASSELGGYGNTIYF
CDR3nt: TGTGCCAGCAGTGAACTCGGGGGGTACGGAAACACCATATATTTT

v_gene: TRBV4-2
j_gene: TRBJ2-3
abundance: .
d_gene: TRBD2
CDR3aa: CASSHRAGGAGDTQYF
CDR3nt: TGTGCCAGCAGCCACAGAGCGGGGGGGGCCGGAGATACGCAGTATTTT

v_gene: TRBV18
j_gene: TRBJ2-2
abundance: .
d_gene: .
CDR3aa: CASSPGLSNTGELFF
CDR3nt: TGTGCCAGCTCCCCGGGACTCTCGAACACCGGGGAGCTGTTTTTT

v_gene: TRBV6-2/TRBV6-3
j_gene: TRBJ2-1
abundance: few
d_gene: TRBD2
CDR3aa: CASSNLAGGYNEQFF
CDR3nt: TGTGCCAGCAGCAATCTAGCGGGGGGTTACAATGAGCAGTTCTTC

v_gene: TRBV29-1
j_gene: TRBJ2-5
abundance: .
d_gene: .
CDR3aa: CSVEDLTGWKEETQYF
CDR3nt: TGCAGCGTTGAAGATCTGACAGGATGGAAGGAAGAGACCCAGTACTTC

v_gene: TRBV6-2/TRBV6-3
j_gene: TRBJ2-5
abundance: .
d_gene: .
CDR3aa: CASSYSVRGGETQYF
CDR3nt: TGTGCCAGCAGTTACTCGGTTCGGGGCGGAGAGACCCAGTACTTC

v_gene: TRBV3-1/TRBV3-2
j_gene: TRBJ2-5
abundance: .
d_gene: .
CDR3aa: CASSQSLSQYF
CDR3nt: TGTGCCAGCAGCCAAAGCCTGTCCCAGTACTTC

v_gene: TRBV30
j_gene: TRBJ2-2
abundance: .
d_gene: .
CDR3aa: CAWSGVGRGGTGELFF
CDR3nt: TGTGCCTGGAGTGGAGTAGGTAGGGGAGGCACCGGGGAGCTGTTTTTT

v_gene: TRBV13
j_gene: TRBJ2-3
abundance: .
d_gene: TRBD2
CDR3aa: CASSEPGTSGRDITDTQYF
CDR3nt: TGTGCCAGCAGCGAACCCGGGACTAGCGGGAGGGATATCACAGATACGCAGTATTTT

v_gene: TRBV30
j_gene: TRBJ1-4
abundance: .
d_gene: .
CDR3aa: CAWSEWEKLFF
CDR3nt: TGTGCCTGGAGTGAGTGGGAAAAACTGTTTTTT

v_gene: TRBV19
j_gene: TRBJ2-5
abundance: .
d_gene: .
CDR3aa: CASSRTLGRTEETQYF
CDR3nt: TGTGCCAGTAGCCGAACCCTGGGACGAACCGAAGAGACCCAGTACTTC

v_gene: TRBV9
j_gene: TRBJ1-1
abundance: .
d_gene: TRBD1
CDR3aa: CASSVAPTGYTEAFF
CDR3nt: TGTGCCAGCAGCGTAGCTCCGACAGGGTACACTGAAGCTTTCTTT

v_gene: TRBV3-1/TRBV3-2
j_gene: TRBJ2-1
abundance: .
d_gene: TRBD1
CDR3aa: CASSLGTGGLIEQFF
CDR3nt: TGCGCCAGCAGCCTAGGGACAGGGGGCCTAATTGAGCAGTTCTTC

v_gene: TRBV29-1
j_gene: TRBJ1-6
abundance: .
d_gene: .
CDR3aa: CSVGRDFNSPLHF
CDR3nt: TGCAGCGTGGGCCGGGACTTCAATTCACCCCTCCACTTT

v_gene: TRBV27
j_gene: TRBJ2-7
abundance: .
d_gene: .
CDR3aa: CASSLGYRTYEQYF
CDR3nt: TGTGCCAGCAGTTTAGGTTATAGAACCTACGAGCAGTACTTC

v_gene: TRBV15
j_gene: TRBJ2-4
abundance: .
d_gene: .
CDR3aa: CATSRRGSENIQYF
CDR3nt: TGTGCCACCAGCAGGAGGGGTTCAGAAAACATTCAGTACTTC

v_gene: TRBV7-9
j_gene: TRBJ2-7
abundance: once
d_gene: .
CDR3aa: CASSLPGPNYEQYF
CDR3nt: TGTGCCAGCAGCTTACCGGGACCAAACTACGAGCAGTACTTC

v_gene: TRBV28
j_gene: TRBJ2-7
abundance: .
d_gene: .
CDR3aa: CASSSGYEQYF
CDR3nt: TGTGCCAGCAGTTCCGGCTACGAGCAGTACTTC

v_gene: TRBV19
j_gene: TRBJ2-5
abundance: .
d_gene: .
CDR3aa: CATNPGLRDGETQYF
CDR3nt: TGTGCCACGAATCCGGGACTCCGGGACGGGGAGACCCAGTACTTC

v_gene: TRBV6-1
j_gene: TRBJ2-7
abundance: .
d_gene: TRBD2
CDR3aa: CASSEWIAGAPYEQYF
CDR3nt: TGTGCCAGCAGTGAATGGATAGCGGGAGCTCCCTACGAGCAGTACTTC

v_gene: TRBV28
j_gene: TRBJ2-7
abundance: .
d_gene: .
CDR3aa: CASSFPRTTRVRYEQYF
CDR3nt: TGTGCCAGCAGTTTCCCCCGGACCACCAGGGTTCGTTACGAGCAGTACTTC

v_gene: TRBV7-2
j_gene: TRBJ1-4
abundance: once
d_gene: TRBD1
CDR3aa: CASSHPGQGEKLFF
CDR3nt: TGTGCCAGCAGCCACCCGGGACAGGGCGAAAAACTGTTTTTT

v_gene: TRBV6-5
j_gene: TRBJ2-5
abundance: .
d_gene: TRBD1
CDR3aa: CASGRDRQETQYF
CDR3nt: TGTGCCAGCGGACGGGACAGACAAGAGACCCAGTACTTC

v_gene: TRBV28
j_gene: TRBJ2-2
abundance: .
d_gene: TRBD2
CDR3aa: CASREGRTGELFF
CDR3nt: TGTGCCAGTCGGGAGGGCCGCACCGGGGAGCTGTTTTTT

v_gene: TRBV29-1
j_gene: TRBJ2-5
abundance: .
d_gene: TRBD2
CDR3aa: CSVATPGRGQYF
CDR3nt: TGCAGCGTCGCTACCCCGGGGCGGGGGCAGTACTTC

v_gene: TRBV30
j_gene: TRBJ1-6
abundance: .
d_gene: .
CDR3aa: CAWSVGGGHSPLHF
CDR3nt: TGTGCCTGGAGTGTAGGAGGCGGGCATTCACCCCTCCACTTT

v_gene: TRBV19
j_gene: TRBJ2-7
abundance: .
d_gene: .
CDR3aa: CASSPGTSPREQYF
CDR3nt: TGTGCCAGTAGTCCTGGGACGTCGCCGCGGGAGCAGTACTTC

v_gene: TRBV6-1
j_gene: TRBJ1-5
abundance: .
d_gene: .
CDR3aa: CASSEARQPGNQPQHF
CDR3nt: TGTGCCAGCAGTGAAGCACGGCAGCCGGGTAATCAGCCCCAGCATTTT

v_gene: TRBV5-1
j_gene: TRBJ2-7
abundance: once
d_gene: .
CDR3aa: CASSLASAGYEQYF
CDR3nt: TGCGCCAGCAGCTTGGCCTCGGCCGGCTACGAGCAGTACTTC

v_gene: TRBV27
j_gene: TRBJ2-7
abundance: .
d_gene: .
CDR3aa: CASSEEYRVRNEQYF
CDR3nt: TGTGCCAGCAGTGAAGAATACAGGGTCCGGAACGAGCAGTACTTC

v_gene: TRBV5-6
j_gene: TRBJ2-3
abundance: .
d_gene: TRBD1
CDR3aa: CASSRQGALSTDTQYF
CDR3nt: TGTGCCAGCAGCCGACAGGGGGCCTTGAGCACAGATACGCAGTATTTT

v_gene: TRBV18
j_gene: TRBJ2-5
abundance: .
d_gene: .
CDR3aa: CASSTPGSRETQYF
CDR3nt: TGTGCCAGCTCGACCCCAGGGAGTCGAGAGACCCAGTACTTC

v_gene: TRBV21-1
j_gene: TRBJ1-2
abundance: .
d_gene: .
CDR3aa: CASSKGQGSTSYGYTF
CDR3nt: TGTGCCAGCAGCAAAGGGCAGGGAAGTACCTCTTATGGCTACACCTTC

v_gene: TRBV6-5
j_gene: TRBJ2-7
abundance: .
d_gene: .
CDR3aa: CASSYSARAYEQYF
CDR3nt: TGTGCCAGCAGTTACTCGGCCAGGGCCTACGAGCAGTACTTC

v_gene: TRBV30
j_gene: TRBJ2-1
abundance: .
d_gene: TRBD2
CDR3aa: CAWGLAGVTRDAEQFF
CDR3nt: TGTGCCTGGGGACTAGCGGGAGTAACGAGGGACGCTGAGCAGTTCTTC

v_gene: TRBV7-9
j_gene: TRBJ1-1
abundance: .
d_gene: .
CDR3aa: CASSLSGMNTEAFF
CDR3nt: TGTGCCAGCAGCTTAAGCGGGATGAACACTGAAGCTTTCTTT